The text below deals with one T cell receptor (beta chain). Trimming removed 2 bases from V and 5 bases from J, with 10 bases in between. CDR1 and CDR2 (germline): SGHNT, YYREEE (reference sequence). The CDR3 extends over 13 amino acids. Sequenced by immunoSEQ multiplex PCR; TCRdb stores in-frame clones only, minus some. The sample contains about 300,000 clones, about 90% of which appear only once. This entry comes from a study of blood T cell repertoires in COVID-19. The V and J genes are TRBV5-4 and TRBJ1-1, with D perhaps TRBD1 (6 bases). The TCR comes from a man aged 18-30 years who had recovered from COVID-19. The material sequenced was peripheral blood. This CDR3 is CASSFFRGTEAFF. CDR3 DNA sequence: TGTGCCAGCAGCTTTTTTAGGGGGACTGAAGCTTTCTTT.